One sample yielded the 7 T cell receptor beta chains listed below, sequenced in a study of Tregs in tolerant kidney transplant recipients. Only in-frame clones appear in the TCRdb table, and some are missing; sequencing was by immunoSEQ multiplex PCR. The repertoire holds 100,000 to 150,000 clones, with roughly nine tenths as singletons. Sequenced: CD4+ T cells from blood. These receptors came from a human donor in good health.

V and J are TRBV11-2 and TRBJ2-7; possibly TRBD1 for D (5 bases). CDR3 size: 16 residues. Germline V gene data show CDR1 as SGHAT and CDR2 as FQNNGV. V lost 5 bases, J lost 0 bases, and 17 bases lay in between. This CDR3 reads CASSPVWGRSSYEQYF. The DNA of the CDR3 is TGTGCCAGCAGCCCGGTTTGGGGCAGAAGCTCCTACGAGCAGTACTTC.

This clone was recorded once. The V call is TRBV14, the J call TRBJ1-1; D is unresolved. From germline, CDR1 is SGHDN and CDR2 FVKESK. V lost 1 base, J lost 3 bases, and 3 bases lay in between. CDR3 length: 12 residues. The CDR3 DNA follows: TGTGCCAGCAGCCAAGTCCACACTGAAGCTTTCTTT. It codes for CASSQVHTEAFF. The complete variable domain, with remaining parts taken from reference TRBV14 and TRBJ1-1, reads EAGVTQFPSHSVIEKGQTVTLRCDPISGHDNLYWYRRVMGKEIKFLLHFVKESKQDESGMPNNRFLAERTGGTYSTLKVQPAELEDSGVYFCASSQVHTEAFFGQGTRLTVV.

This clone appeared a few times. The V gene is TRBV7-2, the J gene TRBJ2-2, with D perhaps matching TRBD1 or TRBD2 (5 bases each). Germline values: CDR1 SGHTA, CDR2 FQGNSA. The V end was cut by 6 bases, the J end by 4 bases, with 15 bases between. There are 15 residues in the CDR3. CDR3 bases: TGTGCCAGCAGGTGGGACCGGCGAAGCACCGGGGAGCTGTTTTTT. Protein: CASRWDRRSTGELFF.

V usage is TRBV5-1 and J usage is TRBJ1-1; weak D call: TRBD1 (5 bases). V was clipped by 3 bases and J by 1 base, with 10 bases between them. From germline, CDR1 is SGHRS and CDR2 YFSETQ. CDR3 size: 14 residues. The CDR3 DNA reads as TGCGCCAGCAGCTCGGGACCGGAGAACACTGAAGCTTTCTTT. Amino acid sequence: CASSSGPENTEAFF. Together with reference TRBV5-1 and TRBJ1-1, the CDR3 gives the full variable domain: KAGVTQTPRYLIKTRGQQVTLSCSPISGHRSVSWYQQTPGQGLQFLFEYFSETQRNKGNFPGRFSGRQFSNSRSEMNVSTLELGDSALYLCASSSGPENTEAFFGQGTRLTVV.

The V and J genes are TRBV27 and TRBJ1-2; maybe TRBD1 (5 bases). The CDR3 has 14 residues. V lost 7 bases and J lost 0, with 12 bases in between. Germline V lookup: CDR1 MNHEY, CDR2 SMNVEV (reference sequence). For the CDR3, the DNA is TGTGCCAGCACCCCGGGGGGGTCTAACTATGGCTACACCTTC. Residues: CASTPGGSNYGYTF.

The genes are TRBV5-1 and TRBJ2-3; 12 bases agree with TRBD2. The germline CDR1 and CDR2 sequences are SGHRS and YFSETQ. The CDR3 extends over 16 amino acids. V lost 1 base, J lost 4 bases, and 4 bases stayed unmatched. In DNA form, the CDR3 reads TGCGCCAGCAGCTTGACTAGCGGGAGGAGGGCAGATACGCAGTATTTT. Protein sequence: CASSLTSGRRADTQYF.

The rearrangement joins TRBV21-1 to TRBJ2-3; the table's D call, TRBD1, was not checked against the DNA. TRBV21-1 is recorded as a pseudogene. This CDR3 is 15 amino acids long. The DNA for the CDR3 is TGTGCCAGCAGCAAGGCGAACAGGGTAACAGATACGCAGTATTTT. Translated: CASSKANRVTDTQYF.